This T cell receptor (beta chain) came from a study of control samples from healthy donors and cancer patients. Profiled with immunoSEQ multiplex PCR; TCRdb holds only in-frame clones, not every one. The profile shows 90,000 or so clones, about nine tenths of them singletons. This clone was counted once. The TCR comes from a woman in her sixties or seventies in good health. Sequencing was carried out using blood.

The CDR3 DNA reads TGCAGCGCCCACGGATACAGGGAAGAGACCCAGTACTTC. Translating gives CSAHGYREETQYF. The V call is TRBV29-1, the J call TRBJ2-5; D possibly corresponds to TRBD1 (6 bases). Per germline, CDR1 SQVTM and CDR2 ANQGSEA. This CDR3 has 13 residues. V was clipped by 7 bases and J by 3 bases, with 15 bases between them.